This paragraph reports one T cell receptor beta chain. The CDR3 has 13 residues. Germline lookup yields CDR1 SQVTM and CDR2 ANQGSEA. The V end was cut by 3 bases, the J end by 5 bases, with 14 bases between. Here immunoSEQ multiplex PCR was the method, and the copy in TCRdb shows in-frame clones only, minus some. The data hold tens of thousands of clones, with 88% observed a single time. The entry originates in a study of blood T cell repertoires in COVID-19. J is TRBJ2-7 and V is TRBV29-1; D not certain. The source is a human donor in a cohort sampled during active COVID-19. The sample comprised peripheral blood. CDR3 coding DNA: TGCAGCGTTGACTTGGCCACTGGAGACGAGCAGTACTTC. This translates into CSVDLATGDEQYF.